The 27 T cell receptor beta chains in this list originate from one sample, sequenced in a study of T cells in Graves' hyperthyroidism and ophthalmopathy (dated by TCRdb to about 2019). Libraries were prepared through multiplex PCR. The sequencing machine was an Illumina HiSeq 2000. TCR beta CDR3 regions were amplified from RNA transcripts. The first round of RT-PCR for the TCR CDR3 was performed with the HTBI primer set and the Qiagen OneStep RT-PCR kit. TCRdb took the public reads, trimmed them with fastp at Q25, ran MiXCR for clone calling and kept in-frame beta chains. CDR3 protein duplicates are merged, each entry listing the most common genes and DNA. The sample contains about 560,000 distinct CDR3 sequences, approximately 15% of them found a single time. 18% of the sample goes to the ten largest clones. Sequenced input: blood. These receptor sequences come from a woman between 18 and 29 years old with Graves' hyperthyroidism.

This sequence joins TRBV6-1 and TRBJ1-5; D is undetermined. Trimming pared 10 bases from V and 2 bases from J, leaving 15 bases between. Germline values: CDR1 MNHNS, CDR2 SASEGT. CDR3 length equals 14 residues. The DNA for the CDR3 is TGTGCCACTAAGAGGGAAAAGGGCAATCAGCCCCAGCATTTT. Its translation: CATKREKGNQPQHF.

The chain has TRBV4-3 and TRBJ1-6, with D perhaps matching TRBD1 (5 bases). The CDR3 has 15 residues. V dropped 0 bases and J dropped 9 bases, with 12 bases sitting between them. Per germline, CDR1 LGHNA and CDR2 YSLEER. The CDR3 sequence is CASSQETTGGSPLHF. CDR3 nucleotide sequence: TGCGCCAGCAGCCAAGAGACCACAGGAGGTTCACCCCTCCACTTT.

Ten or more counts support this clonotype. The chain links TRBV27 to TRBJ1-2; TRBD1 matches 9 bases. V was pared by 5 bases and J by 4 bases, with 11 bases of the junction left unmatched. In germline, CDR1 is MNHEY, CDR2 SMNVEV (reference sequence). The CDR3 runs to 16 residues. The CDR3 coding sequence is TGTGCCAGCAGTCCAAAGGGGGACAGGGCAAGCTATGGCTACACCTTC. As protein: CASSPKGDRASYGYTF.

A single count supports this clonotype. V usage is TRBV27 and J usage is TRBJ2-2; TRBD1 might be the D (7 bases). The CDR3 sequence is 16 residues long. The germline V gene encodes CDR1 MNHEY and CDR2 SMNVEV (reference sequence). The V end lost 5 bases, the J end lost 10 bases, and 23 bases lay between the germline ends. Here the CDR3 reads CASSDRVAVMGEELFF. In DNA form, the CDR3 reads TGTGCCAGCAGTGACAGGGTAGCGGTTATGGGCGAGGAGCTGTTTTTT.

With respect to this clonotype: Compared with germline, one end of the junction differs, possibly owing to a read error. This CDR3 reads CASSLAETGELFF. In DNA, the CDR3 is TGTGCCAGCAGTCTAGCGGAAACCGGGGAGCTGTTTTTT. The chain employs TRBV12-3 or TRBV12-4 and TRBJ2-2, with 7 bases aligning to TRBD2. The CDR3 contains 13 residues.

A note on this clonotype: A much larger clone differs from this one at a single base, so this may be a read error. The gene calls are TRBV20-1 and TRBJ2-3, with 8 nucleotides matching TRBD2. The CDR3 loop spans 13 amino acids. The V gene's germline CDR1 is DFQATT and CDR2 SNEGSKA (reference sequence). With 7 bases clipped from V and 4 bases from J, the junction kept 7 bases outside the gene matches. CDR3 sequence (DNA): TGCAGTGGGGAGCGGGAGCCCGCAGATACGCAGTATTTT. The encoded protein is CSGEREPADTQYF.

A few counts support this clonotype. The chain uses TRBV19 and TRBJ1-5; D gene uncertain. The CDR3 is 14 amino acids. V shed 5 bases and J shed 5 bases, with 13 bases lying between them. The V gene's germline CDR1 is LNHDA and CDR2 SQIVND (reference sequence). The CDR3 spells CASSQTGYYQPQHF. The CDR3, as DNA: TGTGCCAGTAGTCAAACGGGGTACTATCAGCCCCAGCATTTT.

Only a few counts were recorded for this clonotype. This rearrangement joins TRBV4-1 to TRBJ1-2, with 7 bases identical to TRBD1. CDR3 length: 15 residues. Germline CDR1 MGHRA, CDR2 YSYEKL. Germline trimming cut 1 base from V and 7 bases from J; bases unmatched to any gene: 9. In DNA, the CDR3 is TGCGCCAGCAGCCAAGGATACGTGACAGGGATTGGCTACACCTTC. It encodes CASSQGYVTGIGYTF.

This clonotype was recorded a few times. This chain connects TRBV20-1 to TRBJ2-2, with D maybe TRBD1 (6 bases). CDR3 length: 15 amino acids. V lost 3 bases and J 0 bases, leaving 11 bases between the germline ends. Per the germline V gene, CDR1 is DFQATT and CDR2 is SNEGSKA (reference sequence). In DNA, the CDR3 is TGCAGTGCTAGGGAAGGACAGTCGAACACCGGGGAGCTGTTTTTT. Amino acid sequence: CSAREGQSNTGELFF.

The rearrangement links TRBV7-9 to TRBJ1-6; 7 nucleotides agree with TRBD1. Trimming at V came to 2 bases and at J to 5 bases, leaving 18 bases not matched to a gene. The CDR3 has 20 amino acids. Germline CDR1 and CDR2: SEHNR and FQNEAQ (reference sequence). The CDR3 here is CASSLPTVPRGDTNNSPLHF. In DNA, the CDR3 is TGTGCCAGCAGCTTACCGACGGTCCCCAGGGGGGATACTAATAATTCACCCCTCCACTTT.

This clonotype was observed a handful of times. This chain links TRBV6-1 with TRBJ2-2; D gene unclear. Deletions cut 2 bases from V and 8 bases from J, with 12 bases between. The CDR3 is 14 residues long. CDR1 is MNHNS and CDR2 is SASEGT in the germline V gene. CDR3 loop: CASSESGSSGELFF. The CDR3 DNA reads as TGTGCCAGCAGTGAATCCGGGTCCTCAGGGGAGCTGTTTTTT.

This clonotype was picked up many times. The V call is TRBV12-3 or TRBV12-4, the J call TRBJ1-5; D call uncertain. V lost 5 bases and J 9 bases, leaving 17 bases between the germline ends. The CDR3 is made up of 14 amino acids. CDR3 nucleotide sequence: TGTGCCAGCAGTCCCCAAGCCCCGTCTCCGCCCCAGCATTTT. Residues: CASSPQAPSPPQHF.

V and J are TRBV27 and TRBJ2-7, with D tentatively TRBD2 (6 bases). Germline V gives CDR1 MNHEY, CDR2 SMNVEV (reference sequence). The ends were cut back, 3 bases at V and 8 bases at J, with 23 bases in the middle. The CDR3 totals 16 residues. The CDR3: CASSFLPGEGHGKQYF. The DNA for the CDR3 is TGTGCCAGCAGTTTCCTCCCGGGGGAAGGCCACGGGAAGCAGTACTTC.

CDR3 nucleotide sequence: TGTGCCAGCAGCTTAGAGGGACCAGGCAGGACTACTCTTCGGGAGCAGTACTTC. Its protein is CASSLEGPGRTTLREQYF. The J gene is TRBJ2-7, the V gene TRBV13, with D maybe TRBD2 (6 bases). CDR1 is PRHDT and CDR2 is FYEKMQ in the germline V gene (reference sequence). V was cut by 1 base and J by 7 bases, with 26 bases left in between. The CDR3 sequence is 18 residues long.

DNA of the CDR3: TGTGCCAGCCGACTAGCTCCACTCACAGATACGCAGTATTTT. It codes for CASRLAPLTDTQYF. This chain connects TRBV28 to TRBJ2-3; 7 positions agree with TRBD2. The CDR3 runs 14 residues. Unmatched junction bases numbered 7, after V lost 8 bases and J lost 2 bases. Germline loops: CDR1 MDHEN, CDR2 SYDVKM.

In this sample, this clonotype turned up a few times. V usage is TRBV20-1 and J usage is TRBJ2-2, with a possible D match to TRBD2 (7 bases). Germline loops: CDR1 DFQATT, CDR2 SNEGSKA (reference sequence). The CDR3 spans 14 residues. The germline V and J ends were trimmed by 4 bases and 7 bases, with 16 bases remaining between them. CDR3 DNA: TGCAGTGCTACGCGGGGGCTTGGGGGCGGGGAGCTGTTTTTT. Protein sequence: CSATRGLGGGELFF.

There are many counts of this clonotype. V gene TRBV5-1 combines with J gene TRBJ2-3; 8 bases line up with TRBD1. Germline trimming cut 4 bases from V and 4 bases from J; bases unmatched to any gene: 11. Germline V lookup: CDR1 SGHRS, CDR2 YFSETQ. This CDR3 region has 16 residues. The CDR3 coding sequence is TGCGCCAGCAGCGACCCCGGACAGGGTAGTGCAGATACGCAGTATTTT. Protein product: CASSDPGQGSADTQYF.

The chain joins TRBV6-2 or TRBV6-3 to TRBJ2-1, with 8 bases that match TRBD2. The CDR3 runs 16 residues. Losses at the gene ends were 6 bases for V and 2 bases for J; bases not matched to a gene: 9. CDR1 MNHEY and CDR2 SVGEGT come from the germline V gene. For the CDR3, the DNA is TGTGCCAGCAGCCTCCCCGGGAGGGGGGCCTACAATGAGCAGTTCTTC. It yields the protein CASSLPGRGAYNEQFF.

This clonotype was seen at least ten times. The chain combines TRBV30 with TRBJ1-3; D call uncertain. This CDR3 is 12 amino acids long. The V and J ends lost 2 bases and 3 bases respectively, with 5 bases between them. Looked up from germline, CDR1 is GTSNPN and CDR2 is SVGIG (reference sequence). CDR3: CAWSPHGNTIYF. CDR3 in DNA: TGTGCCTGGAGTCCCCATGGAAACACCATATATTTT.

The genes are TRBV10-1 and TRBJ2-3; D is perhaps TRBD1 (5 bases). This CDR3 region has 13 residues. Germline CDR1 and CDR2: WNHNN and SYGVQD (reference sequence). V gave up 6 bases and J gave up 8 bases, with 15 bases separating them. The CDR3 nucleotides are TGCGCCAGCAGGCGTACAGGTCTCGGTACGCAGTATTTT. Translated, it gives CASRRTGLGTQYF.

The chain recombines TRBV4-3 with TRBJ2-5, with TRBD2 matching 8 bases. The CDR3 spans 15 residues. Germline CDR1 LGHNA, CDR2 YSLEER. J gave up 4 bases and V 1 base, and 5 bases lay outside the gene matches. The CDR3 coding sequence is TGCGCCAGCAGCCAAGCACTAGCGGAAATAGAGACCCAGTACTTC. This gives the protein CASSQALAEIETQYF.

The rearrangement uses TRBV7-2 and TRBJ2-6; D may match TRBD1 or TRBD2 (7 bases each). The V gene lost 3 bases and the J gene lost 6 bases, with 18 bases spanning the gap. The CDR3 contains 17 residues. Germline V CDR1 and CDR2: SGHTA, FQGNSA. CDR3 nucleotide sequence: TGTGCCAGCAGCTTCCCCAGGGGGAGGGCTGAGGCCAACGTCCTGACTTTC. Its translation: CASSFPRGRAEANVLTF.

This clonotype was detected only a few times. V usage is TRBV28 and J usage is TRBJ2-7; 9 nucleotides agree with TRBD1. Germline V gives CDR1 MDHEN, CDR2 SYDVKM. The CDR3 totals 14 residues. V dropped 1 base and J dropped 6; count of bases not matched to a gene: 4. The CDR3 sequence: CASSLYTGGAEQYF. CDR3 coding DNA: TGTGCCAGCAGTTTATATACAGGGGGCGCCGAGCAGTACTTC.

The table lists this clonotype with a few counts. The CDR3 is CASSQDFGSSDTQYF. The CDR3 DNA sequence: TGTGCCAGCAGCCAAGATTTCGGCAGCTCAGATACGCAGTATTTT. The chain joins TRBV4-2 to TRBJ2-3; no definite D call. The CDR3 covers 15 residues. Trimming took 0 bases from V and 4 from J, leaving 11 bases between them. Germline loops: CDR1 LGHNA, CDR2 YNFKEQ.

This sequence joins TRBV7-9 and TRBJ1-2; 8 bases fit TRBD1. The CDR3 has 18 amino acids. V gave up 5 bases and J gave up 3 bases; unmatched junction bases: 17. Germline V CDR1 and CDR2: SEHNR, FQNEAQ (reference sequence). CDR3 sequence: CASSPTRDQTGADYGYTF. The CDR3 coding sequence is TGTGCCAGCAGCCCGACAAGAGACCAGACAGGGGCGGACTATGGCTACACCTTC.

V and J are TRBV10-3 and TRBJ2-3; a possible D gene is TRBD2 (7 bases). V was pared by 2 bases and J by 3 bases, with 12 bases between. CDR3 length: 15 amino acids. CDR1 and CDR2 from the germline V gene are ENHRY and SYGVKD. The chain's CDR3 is CAISERGAQTDTQYF. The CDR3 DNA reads TGTGCCATCAGTGAGCGGGGGGCGCAAACAGATACGCAGTATTTT.

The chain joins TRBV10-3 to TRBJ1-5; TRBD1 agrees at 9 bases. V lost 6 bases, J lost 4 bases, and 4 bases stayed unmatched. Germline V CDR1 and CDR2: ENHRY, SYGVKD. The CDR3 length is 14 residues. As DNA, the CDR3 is TGTGCCATCAGCTCAGACAGGGGGAATCAGCCCCAGCATTTT. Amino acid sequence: CAISSDRGNQPQHF.